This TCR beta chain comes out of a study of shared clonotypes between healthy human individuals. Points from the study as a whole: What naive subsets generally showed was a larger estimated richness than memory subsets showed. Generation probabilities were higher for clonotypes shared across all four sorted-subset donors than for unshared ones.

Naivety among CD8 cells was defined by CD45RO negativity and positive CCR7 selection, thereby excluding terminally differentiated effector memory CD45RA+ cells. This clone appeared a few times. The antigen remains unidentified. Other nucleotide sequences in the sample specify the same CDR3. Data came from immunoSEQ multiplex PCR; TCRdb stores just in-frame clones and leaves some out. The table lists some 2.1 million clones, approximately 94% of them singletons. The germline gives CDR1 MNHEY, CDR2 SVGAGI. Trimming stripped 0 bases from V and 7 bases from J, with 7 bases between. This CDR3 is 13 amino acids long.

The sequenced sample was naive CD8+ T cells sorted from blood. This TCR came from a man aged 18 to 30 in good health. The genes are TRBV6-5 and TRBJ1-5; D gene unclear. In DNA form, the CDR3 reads TGTGCCAGCAGTTACTCTTCAGTCCAGCCCCAGCATTTT. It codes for CASSYSSVQPQHF.